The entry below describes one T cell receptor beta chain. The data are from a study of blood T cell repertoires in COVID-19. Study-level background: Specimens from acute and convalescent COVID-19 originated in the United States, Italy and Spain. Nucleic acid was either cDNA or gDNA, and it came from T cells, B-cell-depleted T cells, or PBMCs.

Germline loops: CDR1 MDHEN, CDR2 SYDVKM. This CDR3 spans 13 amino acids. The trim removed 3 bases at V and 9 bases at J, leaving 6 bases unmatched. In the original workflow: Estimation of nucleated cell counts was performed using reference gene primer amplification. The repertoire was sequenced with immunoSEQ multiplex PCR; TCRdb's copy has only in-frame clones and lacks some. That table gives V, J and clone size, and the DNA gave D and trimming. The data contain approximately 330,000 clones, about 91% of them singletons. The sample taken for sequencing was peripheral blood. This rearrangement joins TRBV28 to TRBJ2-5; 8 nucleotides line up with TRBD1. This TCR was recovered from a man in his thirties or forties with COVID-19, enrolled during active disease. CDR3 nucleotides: TGTGCCAGCAGTTTCTCCCAGGGGGCTCCCCAGTACTTC. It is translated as CASSFSQGAPQYF.